This T cell receptor beta chain appears in the sequencing data of a study of cytomegalovirus exposure and HLA in healthy donors. Concerning this clone: Compared with germline, one end of the junction differs, possibly owing to a read error.

In the PCR, 60 Vbeta and 13 Jbeta primers were used. Assay: immunoSEQ multiplex PCR; the TCRdb copy retains only in-frame clones and omits some. This sample has roughly 180,000 clones, with under 85% found just once. This TCR derives from a young man in good health and CMV-seronegative. Sample: PBMCs.

The CDR3 loop is CASSPKGLAGIYEQYF. Written as DNA, the CDR3 is TGTGCTAGCAGCCCGAAGGGACTAGCGGGGATCTACGAGCAGTACTTC. The chain couples TRBV7-7 to TRBJ2-7, with TRBD2 matching 13 bases. The CDR3 consists of 16 residues. Germline assignment: CDR1 SSHAT and CDR2 FNYEAQ (reference sequence).